Listed below are T cell receptor beta chains from one sample, sequenced in a study of neoadjuvant anti-PD-1 for oral cavity cancer. The protocol was immunoSEQ multiplex PCR, while the TCRdb copy is restricted to in-frame clones and leaves out a portion. The sample lists over 11,000 clones, over 65% occurring once. The sequencing here drew on PBMCs, taken before nivolumab (anti-PD-1) treatment. All receptors derive from a person between 35 and 79 years old with oral cavity squamous cell carcinoma. The CDR3 runs from the conserved cysteine through the conserved F or W. Fields, in order: D gene, clone size, V gene, J gene, CDR3 protein, CDR3 DNA. A D gene is named only where the DNA matches it firmly. Rows give clone size only sometimes, using once, few, many, or a class for an expanded clone.

>-|few|TRBV27|TRBJ1-2
CASSSRESIYGYTF
TGTGCCAGCAGTTCGAGGGAATCCATCTATGGCTACACCTTC
>-|-|TRBV27|TRBJ1-4
CASSLYRVLEKLFF
TGTGCCAGCAGTTTATACAGGGTCTTAGAAAAACTGTTTTTT
>-|few|TRBV7-6|TRBJ2-1
CASSRYTEQFF
TGTGCCAGCAGCAGATACACTGAGCAGTTCTTC
>TRBD2|-|TRBV9|TRBJ2-3
CASSTSGRAADTQYF
TGTGCCAGCAGCACGAGCGGGAGGGCCGCAGATACGCAGTATTTT
>-|-|TRBV5-4|TRBJ1-2
CASSFGAYYGYTF
TGTGCCAGCAGCTTCGGGGCGTACTATGGCTACACCTTC
>TRBD1|-|TRBV19|TRBJ1-4
CASCGTGVSNEKLFF
TGTGCCAGTTGCGGAACAGGGGTGTCTAATGAAAAACTGTTTTTT
>TRBD1|-|TRBV5-1|TRBJ2-7
CASSWTGEGYEQYF
TGCGCCAGCAGCTGGACAGGGGAAGGCTACGAGCAGTACTTC
>-|-|TRBV19|TRBJ2-5
CASSSTSGGLTETQYF
TGTGCCAGTAGCTCGACTAGTGGGGGCCTGACAGAGACCCAGTACTTC
>-|-|TRBV29-1|TRBJ2-1
CSGGRYNEQFF
TGCAGCGGTGGGAGATACAATGAGCAGTTCTTC
>-|once|TRBV28|TRBJ2-4
CASSLGLIIAKNIQYF
TGTGCCAGCAGTTTAGGGCTGATTATAGCCAAAAACATTCAGTACTTC
>-|-|TRBV7-2|TRBJ1-2
CASSLIFGDYTF
TGTGCCAGCAGCCTAATTTTCGGGGACTACACCTTC
>-|few|TRBV2|TRBJ1-1
CASTLGGVNTEAFF
TGTGCCAGCACCTTAGGGGGGGTGAACACTGAAGCTTTCTTT
>-|-|TRBV5-6|TRBJ1-2
CASSPFYVEGGYTF
TGTGCCAGCAGCCCCTTTTACGTCGAGGGTGGCTACACCTTC
>-|-|TRBV30|TRBJ1-5
CAWSIDSSQPQHF
TGTGCCTGGAGTATAGACAGTAGTCAGCCCCAGCATTTT
>-|-|TRBV7-9|TRBJ2-5
CASSLGTFRGSLQETQYF
TGTGCCAGCAGCTTAGGAACTTTCAGGGGATCCCTACAAGAGACCCAGTACTTC
>-|once|TRBV2|TRBJ2-1
CASSLGASYNEQFF
TGTGCCAGCAGCCTCGGGGCCTCCTACAATGAGCAGTTCTTC
>-|once|TRBV9|TRBJ1-6
CASSSRALGSLHF
TGTGCCAGCAGCTCCCGGGCCCTGGGGTCCCTCCACTTT
>TRBD1|-|TRBV9|TRBJ2-1
CASSVGDRDYNEQFF
TGTGCCAGCAGCGTAGGGGACAGGGATTACAATGAGCAGTTCTTC
>-|-|TRBV6-1|TRBJ2-7
CASSSWFSEQYF
TGTGCCAGCTCTAGCTGGTTTTCCGAGCAGTACTTC
>TRBD2|once|TRBV27|TRBJ2-7
CASSPLPRTSANYEQYF
TGTGCCAGCAGTCCACTACCCCGGACTAGCGCCAACTACGAGCAGTACTTC
>-|-|TRBV11-2|TRBJ2-6
CASSHAFSGANVLTF
TGTGCCAGCAGCCACGCCTTCTCTGGGGCCAACGTCCTGACTTTC
>-|-|TRBV2|TRBJ1-6
CASSPYTPNSPLHF
TGTGCCAGCAGTCCCTATACCCCCAATTCACCCCTCCACTTT
>-|-|TRBV7-3|TRBJ2-7
CASSFYEQYF
TGTGCCAGCAGCTTCTACGAGCAGTACTTC
>-|-|TRBV7-9|TRBJ2-7
CASSEQSYEQYF
TGTGCCAGCAGCGAACAGAGTTACGAGCAGTACTTC
>TRBD2|-|TRBV9|TRBJ2-1
CASSVASGANPSYNEQFF
TGTGCCAGCAGCGTTGCTAGCGGAGCCAACCCCTCCTACAATGAGCAGTTCTTC
>-|few|TRBV12-5|TRBJ1-1
CASGLLISRDTNTEAFF
TGTGCTAGTGGTTTGCTAATATCCCGGGACACGAACACTGAAGCTTTCTTT
>-|-|TRBV30|TRBJ2-7
CAWLASSANSYEQYF
TGTGCCTGGTTAGCTAGTAGCGCTAACTCCTACGAGCAGTACTTC
>-|few|TRBV9|TRBJ1-5
CASSVDGQRNQPQHF
TGTGCCAGCAGCGTAGATGGCCAGCGCAATCAGCCCCAGCATTTT
>TRBD1|-|TRBV7-9|TRBJ2-2
CATGQGGTGELFF
TGTGCTACCGGACAGGGAGGCACCGGGGAGCTGTTTTTT
>-|-|TRBV15|TRBJ2-3
CATSRLRGMGPDTQYF
TGTGCCACCAGCAGGCTAAGGGGAATGGGGCCAGATACGCAGTATTTT
>TRBD1|-|TRBV30|TRBJ1-2
CAWSRIGTGRDYGYTF
TGTGCCTGGAGCCGGATTGGGACAGGGAGAGACTATGGCTACACCTTC
>TRBD1|-|TRBV6-5|TRBJ2-7
CATKRGPYEQYF
TGTGCCACCAAGAGGGGGCCTTACGAGCAGTACTTC
>-|once|TRBV11-2|TRBJ2-7
CASSFGVRGNEQYF
TGTGCCAGCAGCTTCGGTGTCAGAGGGAACGAGCAGTACTTC
>TRBD1|once|TRBV2|TRBJ1-2
CASSSTGRNYGYTF
TGTGCCAGCAGCTCGACAGGGCGGAACTATGGCTACACCTTC
>-|-|TRBV5-1|TRBJ2-7
CASSPPHSLYEQYF
TGCGCCAGCAGCCCCCCCCATTCCCTCTACGAGCAGTACTTC
>-|few|TRBV10-3|TRBJ1-1
CAISDQGKNTEAFF
TGTGCCATCAGTGATCAGGGAAAGAACACTGAAGCTTTCTTT
>TRBD2|-|TRBV27|TRBJ2-2
CASTRPVAGRNTGELFF
TGTGCCAGTACGAGGCCCGTAGCGGGGCGGAACACCGGGGAGCTGTTTTTT
>-|once|TRBV4-2|TRBJ2-1
CASGREFEQFF
TGTGCCAGCGGTAGGGAGTTTGAGCAGTTCTTC